These T cell receptor beta chains were read from a single sample in a study of PD-L1 blockade in urothelial cancer. The data were produced by immunoSEQ multiplex PCR, yet TCRdb's version contains in-frame clones alone and is incomplete. The repertoire holds about 87,000 clones, with roughly 84% as singletons. This specimen consisted of PBMCs, obtained around atezolizumab (anti-PD-L1) treatment. The receptor source for this set is a man aged 60 to 69 with urothelial cancer. Each CDR3 is given with its conserved first and last residue. The D gene is left open where the match is weak. Some rows mark clone size as missing; the rest say once, few, many or name a class of expanded clone.

abundance	v_gene	j_gene	d_gene	CDR3aa	CDR3nt
-	TRBV18	TRBJ1-1	-	CASSQQGDGLRGNTEAFF	TGTGCCAGCTCTCAACAAGGAGACGGCCTTAGGGGGAACACTGAAGCTTTCTTT
-	TRBV5-1	TRBJ2-7	TRBD1	CASSLAGTASYEQYF	TGCGCCAGCAGCTTGGCCGGGACAGCCTCCTACGAGCAGTACTTC
-	TRBV6-5	TRBJ2-5	TRBD1	CASRDRQETQYF	TGTGCCAGCCGGGACAGACAAGAGACCCAGTACTTC
-	TRBV5-5	TRBJ2-5	-	CASSLAGGGETQYF	TGTGCCAGCAGCTTGGCGGGGGGCGGGGAGACCCAGTACTTC
-	TRBV5-1	TRBJ1-1	TRBD1	CASSVDRGGTEAFF	TGCGCCAGCAGCGTGGACAGGGGAGGCACTGAAGCTTTCTTT
-	TRBV2	TRBJ2-7	TRBD2	CASSGAGGPVHEQYF	TGTGCCAGCAGTGGAGCGGGGGGGCCGGTGCACGAGCAGTACTTC
-	TRBV10-1	TRBJ1-2	TRBD1	CASSPGQVYGYTF	TGCGCCAGCAGTCCGGGACAGGTCTATGGCTACACCTTC
-	TRBV4-3	TRBJ1-1	-	CASSQVSRNTEAFF	TGCGCCAGCAGCCAAGTCTCGAGGAACACTGAAGCTTTCTTT
-	TRBV10-2	TRBJ2-7	-	CASRSGTVYEQYF	TGCGCCAGCAGGTCCGGGACTGTGTACGAGCAGTACTTC
-	TRBV5-1	TRBJ2-1	-	CASSLGDFDEQFF	TGCGCCAGCAGCTTGGGGGACTTTGATGAGCAGTTCTTC
-	TRBV5-1	TRBJ1-2	TRBD1	CASSLQNGQGHGYTF	TGCGCCAGCAGCTTACAAAATGGACAGGGCCATGGCTACACCTTC
-	TRBV18	TRBJ2-2	-	CASSSRQVSTGELFF	TGTGCCAGCTCATCCCGACAGGTTAGCACCGGGGAGCTGTTTTTT
-	TRBV27	TRBJ2-3	TRBD1	CASSPRDRGEDTQYF	TGTGCCAGCAGTCCGAGGGACAGGGGGGAAGATACGCAGTATTTT
-	TRBV7-2	TRBJ2-7	-	CASSLGPTSSYEQYF	TGTGCCAGCAGCTTAGGCCCAACTAGCTCCTACGAGCAGTACTTC
-	TRBV2	TRBJ2-7	-	CASSPAGSYEQYF	TGTGCCAGCAGTCCGGCAGGGTCCTACGAGCAGTACTTC
-	TRBV5-5	TRBJ2-7	TRBD1	CASSLGGTGVYEQYF	TGTGCCAGCAGCTTGGGTGGGACAGGGGTCTACGAGCAGTACTTC
few	TRBV28	TRBJ2-7	-	CASSQGGAGYEQYF	TGTGCCAGCAGTCAGGGGGGCGCAGGATACGAGCAGTACTTC
-	TRBV7-2	TRBJ2-3	-	CASSLGGGNTDTQYF	TGTGCCAGCAGCTTAGGCGGTGGCAACACAGATACGCAGTATTTT
once	TRBV5-6	TRBJ1-4	TRBD1	CASSLVGQGSNEKLFF	TGTGCCAGCAGCTTGGTGGGACAGGGGTCAAATGAAAAACTGTTTTTT
-	TRBV5-1	TRBJ2-7	TRBD1	CASSWDRGYEQYF	TGCGCCAGCAGCTGGGACAGGGGCTACGAGCAGTACTTC
-	TRBV7-3	TRBJ2-3	-	CASSLSSGSTDTQYF	TGTGCCAGCAGCTTAAGTTCAGGGAGCACAGATACGCAGTATTTT
-	TRBV11-2	TRBJ2-7	-	CASSVRDSFSYEQYF	TGTGCCAGCAGCGTCCGGGACTCTTTCTCCTACGAGCAGTACTTC
-	TRBV5-1	TRBJ2-1	-	CASSLAGGGLLNEQFF	TGCGCCAGCAGCTTGGCGGGGGGCGGTTTACTGAATGAGCAGTTCTTC
-	TRBV18	TRBJ1-1	TRBD1	CASSAQGAYTEAFF	TGTGCCAGCTCGGCACAGGGGGCGTACACTGAAGCTTTCTTT
-	TRBV29-1	TRBJ2-2	-	CSVLDGELFF	TGCAGCGTATTAGACGGGGAGCTGTTTTTT
-	TRBV4-1	TRBJ2-1	TRBD2	CASSQAPGAGVFEQFF	TGCGCCAGCAGCCAAGCCCCGGGAGCGGGGGTGTTTGAGCAGTTCTTC
-	TRBV6-5	TRBJ1-3	-	CASGRTLSGNTIYF	TGTGCCAGCGGGCGGACACTCTCTGGAAACACCATATATTTT
-	TRBV6-5	TRBJ1-2	TRBD1	CASSYSGQGLYYGYTF	TGTGCCAGCAGTTACTCGGGACAGGGGTTGTACTATGGCTACACCTTC
-	TRBV15	TRBJ1-3	-	CATSRDRGAVGNTIYF	TGTGCCACCAGCAGAGATCGGGGGGCTGTTGGAAACACCATATATTTT
-	TRBV7-9	TRBJ1-3	-	CASSSEGNTIYF	TGTGCCAGCAGCTCGGAGGGAAACACCATATATTTT
few	TRBV28	TRBJ2-7	TRBD1	CASQGQGTWEQYF	TGTGCCAGCCAAGGACAGGGCACGTGGGAGCAGTACTTC
-	TRBV23-1	TRBJ2-1	TRBD1	CASSRSLGQGIDEQFF	TGCGCCAGCAGTCGCTCGCTGGGACAGGGAATAGATGAGCAGTTCTTC
-	TRBV29-1	TRBJ1-2	-	CSVDRDGYTF	TGCAGCGTTGACCGGGATGGCTACACCTTC
-	TRBV20-1	TRBJ2-1	-	CSARGRNEQFF	TGCAGTGCCCGTGGTCGGAATGAGCAGTTCTTC
-	TRBV9	TRBJ2-3	-	CASTPGASGNTDTQYF	TGTGCCAGCACCCCGGGGGCTAGCGGAAACACAGATACGCAGTATTTT
-	TRBV25-1	TRBJ1-1	TRBD1	CASMFGQGRTEAFF	TGTGCCAGCATGTTCGGACAGGGAAGAACTGAAGCTTTCTTT
-	TRBV4-3	TRBJ2-2	-	CASSQVGVASGELFF	TGCGCCAGCAGCCAAGTCGGTGTTGCGTCCGGGGAGCTGTTTTTT
-	TRBV5-4	TRBJ2-7	TRBD1	CASSGDSSEQYF	TGTGCCAGCAGCGGGGACAGTTCCGAGCAGTACTTC
-	TRBV6-6	TRBJ1-2	TRBD1	CASSYSWDSFGYTF	TGTGCCAGCAGTTACTCTTGGGACAGCTTTGGCTACACCTTC
-	TRBV2	TRBJ1-1	-	CASSEDSVRLNTEAFF	TGTGCCAGCAGTGAAGATTCGGTGCGGTTGAACACTGAAGCTTTCTTT
-	TRBV10-3	TRBJ2-7	-	CAIGPGDYEQYF	TGTGCCATCGGTCCAGGGGACTACGAGCAGTACTTC
-	TRBV28	TRBJ2-7	TRBD1	CASTRQGPYEQYF	TGTGCCAGCACCCGACAGGGGCCCTACGAGCAGTACTTC
-	TRBV25-1	TRBJ2-7	-	CASSEQTGFEQYF	TGTGCCAGCAGTGAGCAAACAGGGTTCGAGCAGTACTTC
-	TRBV13	TRBJ1-1	-	CASSPALWEENTEAFF	TGTGCCAGCAGCCCGGCCCTGTGGGAGGAGAACACTGAAGCTTTCTTT
-	TRBV27	TRBJ1-4	TRBD1	CASSPHGTANEKLFF	TGTGCCAGCAGTCCGCACGGGACAGCTAATGAAAAACTGTTTTTT
-	TRBV7-2	TRBJ2-2	-	CASSLGGGLGTGELFF	TGTGCCAGCAGCTTAGGTGGGGGCTTGGGCACCGGGGAGCTGTTTTTT
-	TRBV5-1	TRBJ2-2	-	CASSLEAGLKAGELFF	TGCGCCAGCAGCTTGGAGGCAGGGTTAAAGGCCGGGGAGCTGTTTTTT
-	TRBV7-2	TRBJ2-7	TRBD1	CASSSDRGPYEQYF	TGTGCCAGCAGCTCGGACAGGGGGCCTTACGAGCAGTACTTC
-	TRBV2	TRBJ1-4	-	CASSETGFNEKLFF	TGTGCCAGCAGTGAAACGGGGTTTAATGAAAAACTGTTTTTT
-	TRBV27	TRBJ2-1	TRBD2	CASSLSLGTSGRGSCLNEQFF	TGTGCCAGCAGTTTATCTCTGGGGACTAGCGGGAGGGGCTCCTGTCTTAATGAGCAGTTCTTC